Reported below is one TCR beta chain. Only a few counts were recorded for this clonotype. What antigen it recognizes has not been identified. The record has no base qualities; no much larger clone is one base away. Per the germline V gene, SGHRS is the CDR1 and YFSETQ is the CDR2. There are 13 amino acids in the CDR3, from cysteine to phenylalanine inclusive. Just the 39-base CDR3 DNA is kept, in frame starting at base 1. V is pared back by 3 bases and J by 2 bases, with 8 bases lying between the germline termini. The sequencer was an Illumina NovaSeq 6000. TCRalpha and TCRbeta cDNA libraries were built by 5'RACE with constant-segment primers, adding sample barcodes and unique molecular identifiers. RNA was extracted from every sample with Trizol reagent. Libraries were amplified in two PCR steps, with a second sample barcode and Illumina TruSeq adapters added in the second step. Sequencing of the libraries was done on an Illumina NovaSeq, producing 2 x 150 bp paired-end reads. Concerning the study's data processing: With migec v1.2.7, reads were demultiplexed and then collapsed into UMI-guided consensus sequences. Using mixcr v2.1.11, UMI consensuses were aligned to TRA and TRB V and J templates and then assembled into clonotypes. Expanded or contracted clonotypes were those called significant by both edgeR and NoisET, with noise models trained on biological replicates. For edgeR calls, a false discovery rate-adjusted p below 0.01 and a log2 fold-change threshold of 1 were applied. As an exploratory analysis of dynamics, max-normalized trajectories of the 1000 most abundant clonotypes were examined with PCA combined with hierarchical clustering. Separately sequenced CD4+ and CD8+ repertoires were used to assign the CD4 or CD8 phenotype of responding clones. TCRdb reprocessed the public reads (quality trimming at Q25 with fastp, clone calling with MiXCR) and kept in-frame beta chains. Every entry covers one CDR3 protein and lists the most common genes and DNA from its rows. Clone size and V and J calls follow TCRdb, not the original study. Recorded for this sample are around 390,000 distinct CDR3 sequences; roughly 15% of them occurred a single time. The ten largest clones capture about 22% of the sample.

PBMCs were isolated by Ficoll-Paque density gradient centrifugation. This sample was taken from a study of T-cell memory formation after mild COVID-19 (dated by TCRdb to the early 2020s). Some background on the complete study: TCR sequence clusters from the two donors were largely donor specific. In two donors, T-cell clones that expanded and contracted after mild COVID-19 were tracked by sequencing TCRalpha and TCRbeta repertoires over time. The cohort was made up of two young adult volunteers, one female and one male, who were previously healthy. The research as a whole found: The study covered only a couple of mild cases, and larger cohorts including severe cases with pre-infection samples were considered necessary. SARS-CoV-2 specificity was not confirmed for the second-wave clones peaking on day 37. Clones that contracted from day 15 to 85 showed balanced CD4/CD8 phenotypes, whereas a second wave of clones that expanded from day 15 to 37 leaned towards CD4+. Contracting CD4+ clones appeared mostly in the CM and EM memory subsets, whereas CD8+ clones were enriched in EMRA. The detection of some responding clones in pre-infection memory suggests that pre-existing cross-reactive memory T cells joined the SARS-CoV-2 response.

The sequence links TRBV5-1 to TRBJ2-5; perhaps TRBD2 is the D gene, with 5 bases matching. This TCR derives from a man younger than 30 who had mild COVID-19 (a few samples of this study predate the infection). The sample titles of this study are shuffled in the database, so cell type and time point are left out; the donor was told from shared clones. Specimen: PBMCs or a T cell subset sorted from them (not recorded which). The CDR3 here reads CASSSGWQETQYF. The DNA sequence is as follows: TGCGCCAGCAGCTCGGGATGGCAAGAGACCCAGTACTTC.